This record concerns one T cell receptor (beta chain) sequence. Its antigen is unknown. These data are taken from a study of shared clonotypes between healthy human individuals. Study findings and constraints: Memory subsets had estimated richness that was generally smaller than that of naive subsets. Few donors limited the genetic and exposure-history diversity represented. Non-shared clonotypes showed lower generation probabilities than clonotypes common to all four donors.

The assay was immunoSEQ multiplex PCR, and TCRdb's table has in-frame clones only and misses some. Seen here are around 120,000 clones, less than 80% observed once, and the top ten hold almost 25%. The sequencing input was memory CD8+ T cells sorted from blood. Subset in this sample: CD45RO+ cells pooled with CCR7-negative TemRA cells. The sequence was obtained from a woman in her 30s in good health.

This chain's CDR3 is CASSQFTPEQYF. DNA of the CDR3: TGTGCCAGCAGCCAATTTACACCCGAGCAGTACTTC. This chain uses TRBV16 with TRBJ2-7; D gene unclear. V lost 1 base and J lost 6, with 7 bases in between. Germline V gene sequence: CDR1 KGHSY, CDR2 FQNENV. This CDR3 contains 12 residues. The full variable domain, rest sourced from reference TRBV16 and TRBJ2-7, is GEEVAQTPKHLVRGEGQKAKLYCAPIKGHSYVFWYQQVLKNEFKFLISFQNENVFDETGMPKERFSAKCLPNSPCSLEIQATKLEDSAVYFCASSQFTPEQYFGPGTRLTVT.